A selection of T cell receptor beta chains follows, all from one sample in a study of shared clonotypes between healthy human individuals. This table comes from immunoSEQ multiplex PCR, and its TCRdb copy is limited to in-frame clones, with some not included. Among about 960,000 clones listed, approximately 80% were seen once. The sample taken for sequencing was memory CD4+ T cells sorted from blood. These receptors were collected from a man aged 18-30 years in good health. Both conserved end residues are part of each CDR3. The order of the fields is J gene, V gene, CDR3 protein.

TRBJ2-5	TRBV25-1	CASSESGRQVTQETQYF
TRBJ2-1	TRBV6-6	CAAALKGINEQFF
TRBJ2-1	TRBV28	CASSLGTSGFNEQFF
TRBJ2-7	TRBV6-6	CASSYAVEQYF
TRBJ2-7	TRBV7-9	CASSLEGSSYEQYF
TRBJ1-3	TRBV6-1	CASYPGFSGNTIYF
TRBJ2-5	TRBV6-1	CASRGEAQSSLYF
TRBJ2-3	TRBV5-4	CASSLRTDTQYF
TRBJ2-5	TRBV19	CASSISGGGETQYF
TRBJ1-2	TRBV19	CASSMDRAYGYTF
TRBJ1-5	TRBV4-3	CASSQVLWQGDSNQPQHF
TRBJ1-1	TRBV30	CAWGKLGEAFF
TRBJ2-2	TRBV7-2	CASSPQTSIGELFF
TRBJ2-5	TRBV5-6	CASSSKRTSGGETQYF
TRBJ2-1	TRBV4-1	CASSQVDILSYNEQFF
TRBJ1-2	TRBV30	CAWSRQGLNYGYTF
TRBJ2-3	TRBV10-3	CAISEGDTQYF
TRBJ2-3	TRBV18	CASSPPLTGGSTDTQYF
TRBJ2-1	TRBV2	CASSELAGGGEQFF
TRBJ1-3	TRBV18	CASPRDSSGNTIYF
TRBJ2-5	TRBV30	CAWSVLETQYF
TRBJ2-5	TRBV5-1	CASSFGTVQETQYF
TRBJ2-5	TRBV7-9	CASSFLSAGFARETQYF
TRBJ1-5	TRBV19	CASSIAGSNQPQHF
TRBJ2-1	TRBV11-2	CASSPATPRGHEQFF
TRBJ1-1	TRBV7-9	CASSKGGKSEAFF
TRBJ2-1	TRBV5-1	CASSLGTSAVNEQFF
TRBJ1-4	TRBV2	CASSRQAGKLFF
TRBJ2-7	TRBV6-1	CASRIAGGSGEQYF
TRBJ1-1	TRBV9	CASSVDEGWNTEAFF
TRBJ2-1	TRBV6-4	CASSEVQGSNEQFF
TRBJ1-2	TRBV28	CASEQDRGLHGYTF
TRBJ1-2	TRBV29-1	CSVGQLYGYTF